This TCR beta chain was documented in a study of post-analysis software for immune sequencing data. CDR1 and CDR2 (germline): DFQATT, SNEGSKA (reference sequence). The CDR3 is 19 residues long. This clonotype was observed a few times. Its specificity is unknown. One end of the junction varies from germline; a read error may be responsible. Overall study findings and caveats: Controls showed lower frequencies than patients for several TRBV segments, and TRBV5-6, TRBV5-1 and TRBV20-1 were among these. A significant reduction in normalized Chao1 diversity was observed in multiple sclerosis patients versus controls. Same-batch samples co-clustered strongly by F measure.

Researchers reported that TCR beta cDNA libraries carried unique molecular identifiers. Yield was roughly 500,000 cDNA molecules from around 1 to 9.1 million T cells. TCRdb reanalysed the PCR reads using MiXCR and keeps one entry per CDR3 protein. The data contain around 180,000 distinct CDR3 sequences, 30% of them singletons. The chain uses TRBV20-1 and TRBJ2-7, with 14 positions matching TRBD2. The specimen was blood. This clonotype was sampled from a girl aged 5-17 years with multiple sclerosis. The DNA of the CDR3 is TGCAGTGCTAGAGATTACGGGACTAGCGGGAGTGCGGGGTCCTCCGAGCAGTACTTC. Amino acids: CSARDYGTSGSAGSSEQYF.